The rows below give T cell receptor beta chains drawn from one sample of a study of T cells in Graves' hyperthyroidism and ophthalmopathy. One entry per CDR3 protein, called by TCRdb with MiXCR from the multiplex PCR reads. The sample lists about 580,000 distinct CDR3 sequences; approximately 15% were seen once. Sequenced: blood. The receptor set was obtained from a woman in her twenties or thirties with Graves' hyperthyroidism that later progressed to Graves' ophthalmopathy. CDR3s include the opening cysteine and the closing phenylalanine or tryptophan. The D gene is left open where the match is weak. Size tells how often a clone was seen (once, few, many) or the class of an expanded clone, and some rows leave it out.

clone size: many
D gene: .
V gene: TRBV9
J gene: TRBJ1-1
CDR3 protein: CASSVVGDMAEAFF
CDR3 DNA: TGTGCCAGCAGCGTAGTCGGCGACATGGCTGAAGCTTTCTTT

clone size: many
D gene: TRBD1
V gene: TRBV4-1
J gene: TRBJ2-7
CDR3 protein: CASSQYGYRGAYEQYF
CDR3 DNA: TGCGCCAGCAGCCAATACGGATACAGGGGGGCCTACGAGCAGTACTTC

clone size: many
D gene: TRBD1
V gene: TRBV27
J gene: TRBJ2-2
CDR3 protein: CATTDRGGTGELFF
CDR3 DNA: TGTGCCACCACCGACAGGGGAGGTACCGGGGAGCTGTTTTTT

clone size: many
D gene: .
V gene: TRBV5-6
J gene: TRBJ2-6
CDR3 protein: CASSTRRGIPSGANVLTF
CDR3 DNA: TGTGCCAGCAGCACCCGAAGGGGGATTCCCTCTGGGGCCAACGTCCTGACTTTC

clone size: many
D gene: TRBD1
V gene: TRBV27
J gene: TRBJ1-1
CDR3 protein: CASSPGTGGEAFF
CDR3 DNA: TGTGCCAGCAGTCCTGGGACAGGGGGCGAAGCTTTCTTT

clone size: many
D gene: .
V gene: TRBV14
J gene: TRBJ1-1
CDR3 protein: CASSQDRKYMNTEAFF
CDR3 DNA: TGTGCCAGCAGCCAAGATCGAAAGTATATGAACACTGAAGCTTTCTTT

clone size: few
D gene: .
V gene: TRBV20-1
J gene: TRBJ2-1
CDR3 protein: CSATGMFNEQFF
CDR3 DNA: TGCAGTGCTACTGGGATGTTCAATGAGCAGTTCTTC

clone size: few
D gene: TRBD2
V gene: TRBV5-1
J gene: TRBJ2-5
CDR3 protein: CASSLFLAGGETQYF
CDR3 DNA: TGCGCCAGCAGCTTGTTTTTAGCGGGAGGAGAGACCCAGTACTTC

clone size: many
D gene: .
V gene: TRBV30
J gene: TRBJ1-5
CDR3 protein: CALSRGESSNQPQHF
CDR3 DNA: TGTGCCTTATCCAGGGGCGAATCTAGCAATCAGCCCCAGCATTTT

clone size: many
D gene: TRBD1
V gene: TRBV28
J gene: TRBJ1-1
CDR3 protein: CASSPPEGSTGRTEAFF
CDR3 DNA: TGTGCCAGCAGTCCGCCGGAGGGCTCGACAGGGAGGACTGAAGCTTTCTTT

clone size: .
D gene: TRBD1
V gene: TRBV28
J gene: TRBJ2-1
CDR3 protein: CASRRITGAHEQFF
CDR3 DNA: TGTGCCAGCAGAAGAATTACAGGGGCCCACGAGCAGTTCTTC

clone size: .
D gene: .
V gene: TRBV30
J gene: TRBJ1-6
CDR3 protein: CAWRVWTANSPLHF
CDR3 DNA: TGTGCCTGGAGGGTGTGGACGGCTAATTCACCCCTCCACTTT

clone size: many
D gene: .
V gene: TRBV7-3
J gene: TRBJ2-5
CDR3 protein: CASSPDGTQETQYF
CDR3 DNA: TGTGCCAGCAGCCCTGACGGGACACAAGAGACCCAGTACTTC

clone size: many
D gene: .
V gene: TRBV18
J gene: TRBJ2-7
CDR3 protein: CASSPNPLTAGNEQYF
CDR3 DNA: TGTGCCAGCTCACCCAACCCTCTAACGGCTGGGAACGAGCAGTACTTC

clone size: many
D gene: .
V gene: TRBV9
J gene: TRBJ2-1
CDR3 protein: CASSVDHNEQFF
CDR3 DNA: TGTGCCAGCAGCGTAGACCACAATGAGCAGTTCTTC

clone size: many
D gene: TRBD2
V gene: TRBV7-2
J gene: TRBJ2-7
CDR3 protein: CASSLAAGASYEQYF
CDR3 DNA: TGTGCCAGCAGCTTAGCGGCGGGAGCCTCCTACGAGCAGTACTTC

clone size: few
D gene: .
V gene: TRBV15
J gene: TRBJ1-2
CDR3 protein: CATSRAQVGDYGYTF
CDR3 DNA: TGTGCCACCAGCAGAGCCCAGGTGGGGGACTATGGCTACACCTTC

clone size: many
D gene: .
V gene: TRBV19
J gene: TRBJ1-5
CDR3 protein: CASSGSTYSNQPQHF
CDR3 DNA: TGTGCCAGTAGTGGGTCAACTTATAGCAATCAGCCCCAGCATTTT

clone size: .
D gene: .
V gene: TRBV10-2
J gene: TRBJ1-5
CDR3 protein: CASSVRGASNQPQHF
CDR3 DNA: TGCGCCAGCAGTGTAAGAGGGGCGAGCAATCAGCCCCAGCATTTT

clone size: many
D gene: .
V gene: TRBV27
J gene: TRBJ2-7
CDR3 protein: CASRRGFGSYEQYF
CDR3 DNA: TGTGCCAGCCGTCGGGGGTTTGGGTCCTACGAGCAGTACTTC

clone size: few
D gene: .
V gene: TRBV29-1
J gene: TRBJ2-7
CDR3 protein: CSVRTLLTYEQHF
CDR3 DNA: TGCAGCGTTCGGACCCTATTAACCTACGAGCAGCACTTC

clone size: many
D gene: .
V gene: TRBV24-1
J gene: TRBJ1-1
CDR3 protein: CATSDNDREAFF
CDR3 DNA: TGTGCCACCAGTGACAACGACAGGGAAGCTTTCTTT

clone size: many
D gene: .
V gene: TRBV20-1
J gene: TRBJ2-5
CDR3 protein: CSLGDQETQYF
CDR3 DNA: TGCAGCCTTGGGGACCAAGAGACCCAGTACTTC

clone size: many
D gene: .
V gene: TRBV28
J gene: TRBJ1-1
CDR3 protein: CASSPHPPRGAWTEAFF
CDR3 DNA: TGTGCCAGCAGTCCACACCCGCCAAGGGGGGCGTGGACTGAAGCTTTCTTT

clone size: .
D gene: .
V gene: TRBV10-3
J gene: TRBJ2-3
CDR3 protein: CAISESGVGISTDTQYF
CDR3 DNA: TGTGCCATCAGTGAGTCCGGGGTCGGAATTAGCACAGATACGCAGTATTTT

clone size: .
D gene: .
V gene: TRBV6-2/TRBV6-3
J gene: TRBJ2-1
CDR3 protein: CASSPDPYNEQFF
CDR3 DNA: TGTGCCAGCAGTCCCGACCCCTACAATGAGCAGTTCTTC

clone size: many
D gene: .
V gene: TRBV6-1
J gene: TRBJ2-1
CDR3 protein: CASSPGRGGYNEQFF
CDR3 DNA: TGTGCCAGCAGTCCCGGGCGGGGCGGATACAATGAGCAGTTCTTC

clone size: .
D gene: .
V gene: TRBV7-2
J gene: TRBJ2-5
CDR3 protein: CASRTGTADLAQYF
CDR3 DNA: TGTGCCAGCAGAACCGGGACGGCAGATTTGGCCCAGTACTTC

clone size: many
D gene: .
V gene: TRBV19
J gene: TRBJ1-5
CDR3 protein: CASTFGGGQPQHF
CDR3 DNA: TGTGCCAGTACGTTTGGAGGGGGGCAGCCCCAGCATTTT

clone size: many
D gene: .
V gene: TRBV20-1
J gene: TRBJ2-3
CDR3 protein: CSAQLARAGGTDTQYF
CDR3 DNA: TGCAGTGCCCAGCTCGCCAGGGCGGGTGGAACAGATACGCAGTATTTT

clone size: many
D gene: .
V gene: TRBV2
J gene: TRBJ2-7
CDR3 protein: CASSEGASYEQYF
CDR3 DNA: TGTGCCAGCAGTGAGGGGGCCAGCTACGAGCAGTACTTC

clone size: many
D gene: TRBD2
V gene: TRBV28
J gene: TRBJ2-3
CDR3 protein: CASSLASGKADTQYF
CDR3 DNA: TGTGCCAGCAGCCTAGCTAGCGGGAAGGCAGATACGCAGTATTTT

clone size: .
D gene: .
V gene: TRBV7-2
J gene: TRBJ2-3
CDR3 protein: CASSLERTATDTQYF
CDR3 DNA: TGTGCCAGCAGCTTAGAGAGGACGGCCACAGATACGCAGTATTTT

clone size: many
D gene: .
V gene: TRBV10-3
J gene: TRBJ2-1
CDR3 protein: CAIRGVPLRDEQFF
CDR3 DNA: TGTGCCATCAGAGGGGTGCCTCTACGGGATGAGCAGTTCTTC

clone size: many
D gene: TRBD2
V gene: TRBV10-3
J gene: TRBJ2-1
CDR3 protein: CATSSRTSGVYNEQFF
CDR3 DNA: TGTGCCACCTCAAGTCGGACTAGCGGGGTCTACAATGAGCAGTTCTTC

clone size: many
D gene: .
V gene: TRBV10-3
J gene: TRBJ1-4
CDR3 protein: CAISETNRQSNEKLFF
CDR3 DNA: TGTGCCATCAGTGAGACGAACCGACAGAGTAATGAAAAACTGTTTTTT

clone size: once
D gene: .
V gene: TRBV20-1
J gene: TRBJ2-1
CDR3 protein: CASDPLYNEQFF
CDR3 DNA: TGCGCTAGCGACCCTCTCTACAATGAGCAGTTCTTC

clone size: many
D gene: TRBD2
V gene: TRBV10-2
J gene: TRBJ2-7
CDR3 protein: CASSESIPSGRAKYEQYF
CDR3 DNA: TGCGCCAGCAGTGAGTCGATCCCCAGCGGGAGGGCCAAGTACGAGCAGTACTTC

clone size: few
D gene: TRBD1
V gene: TRBV10-2
J gene: TRBJ1-3
CDR3 protein: CASRVGGASGNTIYF
CDR3 DNA: TGCGCCAGCAGGGTAGGGGGCGCTTCCGGAAACACCATATATTTT

clone size: few
D gene: .
V gene: TRBV3-1
J gene: TRBJ1-2
CDR3 protein: CASSLTQGANYGYTF
CDR3 DNA: TGTGCCAGCAGCCTAACGCAAGGAGCTAACTATGGCTACACCTTC

clone size: many
D gene: .
V gene: TRBV12-5
J gene: TRBJ1-1
CDR3 protein: CASGPFTGLNTEAFF
CDR3 DNA: TGTGCTAGTGGTCCCTTTACAGGGCTGAACACTGAAGCTTTCTTT

clone size: .
D gene: .
V gene: TRBV12-3/TRBV12-4
J gene: TRBJ2-5
CDR3 protein: CASSPPASSGAQETQYF
CDR3 DNA: TGTGCCAGCAGCCCCCCCGCGTCGAGCGGAGCCCAAGAGACCCAGTACTTC

clone size: .
D gene: .
V gene: TRBV24-1
J gene: TRBJ1-2
CDR3 protein: CATSDRPGQSENGYTF
CDR3 DNA: TGTGCCACCAGTGACCGCCCTGGGCAGTCCGAGAATGGCTACACCTTC

clone size: many
D gene: TRBD1
V gene: TRBV12-5
J gene: TRBJ1-1
CDR3 protein: CASGLTRQGGRAFF
CDR3 DNA: TGTGCTAGTGGTTTGACTCGACAGGGAGGACGGGCTTTCTTT

clone size: few
D gene: .
V gene: TRBV4-1
J gene: TRBJ2-2
CDR3 protein: CASSRGINTGELFF
CDR3 DNA: TGCGCCAGCAGTCGCGGGATTAACACCGGGGAGCTGTTTTTT

clone size: .
D gene: TRBD1
V gene: TRBV20-1
J gene: TRBJ1-4
CDR3 protein: CSARDQGENEKLFF
CDR3 DNA: TGCAGTGCTAGAGATCAGGGGGAGAATGAAAAACTGTTTTTT